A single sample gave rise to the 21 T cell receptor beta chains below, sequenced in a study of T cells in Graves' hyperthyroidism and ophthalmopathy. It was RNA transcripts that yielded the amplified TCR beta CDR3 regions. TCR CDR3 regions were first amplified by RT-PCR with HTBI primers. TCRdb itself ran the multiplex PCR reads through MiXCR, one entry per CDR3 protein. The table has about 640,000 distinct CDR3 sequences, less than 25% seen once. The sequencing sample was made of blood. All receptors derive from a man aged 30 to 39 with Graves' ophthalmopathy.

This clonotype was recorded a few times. The CDR3 sequence is CASHLNTGELFF. For the CDR3, the DNA is TGTGCCAGCCACCTTAACACCGGGGAGCTGTTTTTT. The genes are TRBV6-1 and TRBJ2-2, with unresolved D. This CDR3 has 12 residues. The germline V gene encodes CDR1 MNHNS and CDR2 SASEGT. Trimming left V 8 bases short and J 2 bases short, with 6 bases between.

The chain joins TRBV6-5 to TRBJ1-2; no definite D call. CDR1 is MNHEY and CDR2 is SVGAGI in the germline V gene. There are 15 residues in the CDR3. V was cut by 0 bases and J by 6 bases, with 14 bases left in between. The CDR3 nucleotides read TGTGCCAGCAGTTACTCGAATACCGGGGTAAATGGCTACACCTTC. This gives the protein CASSYSNTGVNGYTF.

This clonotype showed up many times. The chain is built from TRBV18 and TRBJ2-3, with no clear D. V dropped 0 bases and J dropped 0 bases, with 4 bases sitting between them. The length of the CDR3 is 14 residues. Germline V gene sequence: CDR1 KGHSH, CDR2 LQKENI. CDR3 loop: CASSPPSSTDTQYF. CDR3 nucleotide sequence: TGTGCCAGCTCACCACCGTCAAGCACAGATACGCAGTATTTT. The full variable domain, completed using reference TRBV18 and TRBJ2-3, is NAGVMQNPRHLVRRRGQEARLRCSPMKGHSHVYWYRQLPEEGLKFMVYLQKENIIDESGMPKERFSAEFPKEGPSILRIQQVVRGDSAAYFCASSPPSSTDTQYFGPGTRLTVL.

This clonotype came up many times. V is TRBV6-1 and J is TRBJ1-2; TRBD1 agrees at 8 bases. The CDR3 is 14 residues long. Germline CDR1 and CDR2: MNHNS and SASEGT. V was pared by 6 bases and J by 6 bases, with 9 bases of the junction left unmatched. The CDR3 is CASRDRGASDGYTF. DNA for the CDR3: TGTGCCAGCAGAGACAGGGGCGCATCGGATGGCTACACCTTC.

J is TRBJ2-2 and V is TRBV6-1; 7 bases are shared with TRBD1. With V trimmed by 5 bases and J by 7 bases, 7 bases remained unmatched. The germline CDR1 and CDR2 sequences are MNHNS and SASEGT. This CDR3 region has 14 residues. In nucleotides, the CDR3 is TGTGCCAGCAGTACGACAGGGTCGGGCGGGGAGCTGTTTTTT. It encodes CASSTTGSGGELFF.

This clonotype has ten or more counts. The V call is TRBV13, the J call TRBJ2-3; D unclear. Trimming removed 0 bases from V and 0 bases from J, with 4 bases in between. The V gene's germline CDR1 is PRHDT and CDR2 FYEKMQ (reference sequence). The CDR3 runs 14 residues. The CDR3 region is CASSLGASTDTQYF. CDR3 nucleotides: TGTGCCAGCAGCTTAGGGGCTAGCACAGATACGCAGTATTTT.

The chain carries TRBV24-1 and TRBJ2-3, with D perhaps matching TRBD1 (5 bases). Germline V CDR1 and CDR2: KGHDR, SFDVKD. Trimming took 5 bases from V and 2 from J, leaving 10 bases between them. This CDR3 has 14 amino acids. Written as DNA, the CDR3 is TGTGCCACCAGTGTAGGACATCCCACAGATACGCAGTATTTT. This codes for CATSVGHPTDTQYF.

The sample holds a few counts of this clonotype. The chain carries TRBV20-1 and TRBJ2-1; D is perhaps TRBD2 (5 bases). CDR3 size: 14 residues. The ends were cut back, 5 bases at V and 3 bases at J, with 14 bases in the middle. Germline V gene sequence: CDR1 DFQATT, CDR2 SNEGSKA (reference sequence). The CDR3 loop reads CSAGRGPSYNEQFF. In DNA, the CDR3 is TGCAGTGCTGGCCGGGGTCCGAGCTACAATGAGCAGTTCTTC.

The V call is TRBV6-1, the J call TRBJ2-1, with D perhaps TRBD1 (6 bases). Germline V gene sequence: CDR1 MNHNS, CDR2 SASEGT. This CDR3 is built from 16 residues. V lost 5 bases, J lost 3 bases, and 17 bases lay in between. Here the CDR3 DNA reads TGTGCCAGCAGTCCTCACCCCGGGACACGCTACAATGAGCAGTTCTTC. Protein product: CASSPHPGTRYNEQFF.

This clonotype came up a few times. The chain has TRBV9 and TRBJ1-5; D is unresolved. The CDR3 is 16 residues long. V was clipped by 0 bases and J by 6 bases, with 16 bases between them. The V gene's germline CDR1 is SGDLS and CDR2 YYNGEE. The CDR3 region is CASSVVDRAPGQPQHF. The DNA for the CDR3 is TGTGCCAGCAGCGTAGTAGATCGGGCGCCCGGTCAGCCCCAGCATTTT.

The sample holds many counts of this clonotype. The chain's CDR3 is CASSPPGSGRGNEQFF. The CDR3 DNA follows: TGTGCCAGCAGTCCCCCAGGTAGCGGGAGGGGCAATGAGCAGTTCTTC. The chain is built from TRBV28 and TRBJ2-1; TRBD2 matches at 11 bases. The V segment lost 5 bases and the J segment 6 bases; nucleotides outside the gene matches: 9. The germline V gene has CDR1 MDHEN and CDR2 SYDVKM. This CDR3 region has 16 residues.

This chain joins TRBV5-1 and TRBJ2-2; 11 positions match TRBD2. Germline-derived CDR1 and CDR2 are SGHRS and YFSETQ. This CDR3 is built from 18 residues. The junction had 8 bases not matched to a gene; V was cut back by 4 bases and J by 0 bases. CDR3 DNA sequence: TGCGCCAGCAGCCCGGCGTTAGCGGGAGGGCCGAACACCGGGGAGCTGTTTTTT. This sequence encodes CASSPALAGGPNTGELFF.

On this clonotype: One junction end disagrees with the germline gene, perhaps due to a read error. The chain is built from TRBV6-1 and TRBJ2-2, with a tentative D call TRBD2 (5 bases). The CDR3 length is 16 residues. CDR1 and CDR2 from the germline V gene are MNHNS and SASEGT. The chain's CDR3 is CASKSNPFRVTGEPFF. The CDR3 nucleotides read TGTGCCAGCAAAAGTAATCCTTTTCGCGTCACCGGGGAGCCGTTTTTT.

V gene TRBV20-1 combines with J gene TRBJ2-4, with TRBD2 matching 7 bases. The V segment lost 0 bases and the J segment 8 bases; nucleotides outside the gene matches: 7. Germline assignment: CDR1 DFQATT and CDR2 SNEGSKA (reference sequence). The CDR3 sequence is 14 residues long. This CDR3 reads CSARDQGGSDIQYF. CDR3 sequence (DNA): TGCAGTGCTAGAGATCAGGGCGGGAGTGACATTCAGTACTTC.

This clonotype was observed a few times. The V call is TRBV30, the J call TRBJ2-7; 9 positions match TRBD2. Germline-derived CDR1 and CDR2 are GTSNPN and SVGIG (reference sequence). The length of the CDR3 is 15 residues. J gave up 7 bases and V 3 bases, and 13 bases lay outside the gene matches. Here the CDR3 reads CAWSSGVAGVGEQYF. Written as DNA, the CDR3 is TGTGCCTGGAGCTCGGGGGTAGCGGGAGTTGGGGAGCAGTACTTC.

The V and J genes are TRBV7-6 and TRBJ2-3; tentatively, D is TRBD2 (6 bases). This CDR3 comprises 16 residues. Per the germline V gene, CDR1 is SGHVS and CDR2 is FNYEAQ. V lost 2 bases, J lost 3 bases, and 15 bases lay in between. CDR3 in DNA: TGTGCCAGCAGCTTATCCCCGGGAGAATTTACAGATACGCAGTATTTT. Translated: CASSLSPGEFTDTQYF.

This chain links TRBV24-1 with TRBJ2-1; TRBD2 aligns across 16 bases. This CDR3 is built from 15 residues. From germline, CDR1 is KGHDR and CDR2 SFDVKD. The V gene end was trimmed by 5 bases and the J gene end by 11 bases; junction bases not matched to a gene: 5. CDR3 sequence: CATSGGLAGGLQQFF. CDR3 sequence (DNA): TGTGCCACCAGTGGGGGACTAGCGGGAGGGCTTCAGCAGTTCTTC.

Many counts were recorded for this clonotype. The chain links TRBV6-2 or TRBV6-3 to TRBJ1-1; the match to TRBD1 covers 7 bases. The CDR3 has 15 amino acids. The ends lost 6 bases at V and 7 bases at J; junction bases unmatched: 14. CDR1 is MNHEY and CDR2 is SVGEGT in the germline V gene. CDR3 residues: CASSPGTAPSFEAFF. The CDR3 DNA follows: TGTGCCAGCAGCCCCGGGACAGCACCCTCCTTTGAAGCTTTCTTT.

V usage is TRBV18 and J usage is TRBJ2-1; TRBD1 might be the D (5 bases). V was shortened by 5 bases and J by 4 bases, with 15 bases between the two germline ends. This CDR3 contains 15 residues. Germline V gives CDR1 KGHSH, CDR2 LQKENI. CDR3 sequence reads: CASSSGNRQYNEQFF. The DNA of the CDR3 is TGTGCCAGCTCATCGGGTAACAGGCAATACAATGAGCAGTTCTTC.

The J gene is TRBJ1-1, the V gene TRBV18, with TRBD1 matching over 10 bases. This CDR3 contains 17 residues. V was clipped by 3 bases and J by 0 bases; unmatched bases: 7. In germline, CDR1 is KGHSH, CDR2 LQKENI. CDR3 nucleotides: TGTGCCAGCTCACCGCGACAGGGGGCTGCAATGAACACTGAAGCTTTCTTT. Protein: CASSPRQGAAMNTEAFF.

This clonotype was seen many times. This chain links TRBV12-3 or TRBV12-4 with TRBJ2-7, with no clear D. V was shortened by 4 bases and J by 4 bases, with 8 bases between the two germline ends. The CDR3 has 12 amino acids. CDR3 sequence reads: CASSSPLYEQYF. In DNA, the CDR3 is TGTGCCAGCAGTTCGCCACTTTACGAGCAGTACTTC.